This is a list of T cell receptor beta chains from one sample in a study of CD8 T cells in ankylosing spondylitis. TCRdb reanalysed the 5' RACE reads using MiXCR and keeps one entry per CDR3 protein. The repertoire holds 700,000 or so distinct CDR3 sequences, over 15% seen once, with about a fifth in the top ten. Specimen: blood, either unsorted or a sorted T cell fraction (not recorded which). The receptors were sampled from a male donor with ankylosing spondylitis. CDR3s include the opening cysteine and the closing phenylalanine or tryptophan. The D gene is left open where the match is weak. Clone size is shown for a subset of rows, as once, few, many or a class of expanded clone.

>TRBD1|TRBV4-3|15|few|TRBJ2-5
CASSQGQGPQETQYF
TGCGCCAGCAGCCAAGGACAGGGACCACAAGAGACCCAGTACTTC
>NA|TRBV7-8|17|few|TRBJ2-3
CASSPRTDPKGQDTQYF
TGTGCCAGCAGCCCTCGGACGGACCCAAAGGGGCAAGATACGCAGTATTTT
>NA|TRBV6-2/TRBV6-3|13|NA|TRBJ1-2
CASSNRARHGYTF
TGTGCCAGCAGTAACCGGGCCCGCCATGGCTACACCTTC
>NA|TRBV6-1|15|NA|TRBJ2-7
CASRRDGGGWYEQYF
TGTGCCAGCAGACGGGACGGTGGGGGGTGGTACGAGCAGTACTTC
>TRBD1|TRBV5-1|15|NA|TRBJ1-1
CASRQKTGENTEAFF
TGCGCCAGCAGACAAAAGACAGGGGAGAACACTGAAGCTTTCTTT
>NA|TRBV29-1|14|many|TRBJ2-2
CSVVRGTNTGELFF
TGCAGCGTTGTCCGGGGGACGAACACCGGGGAGCTGTTTTTT
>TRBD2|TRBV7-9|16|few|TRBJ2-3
CASSLASGGSSDTQYF
TGTGCCAGCAGCTTGGCTAGCGGGGGGTCCAGCGATACGCAGTATTTT
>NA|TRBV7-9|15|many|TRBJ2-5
CASSLRGDSQETQYF
TGTGCCAGCAGCTTAAGAGGGGATAGCCAAGAGACCCAGTACTTC
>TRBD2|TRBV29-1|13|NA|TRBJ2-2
CSVLAGETGELFF
TGCAGCGTTCTAGCGGGAGAAACCGGGGAGCTGTTTTTT
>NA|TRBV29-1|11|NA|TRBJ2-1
CSVRTYNEQFF
TGCAGCGTTCGTACCTACAATGAGCAGTTCTTC
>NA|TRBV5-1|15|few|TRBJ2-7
CASSATVGGTYEQYF
TGCGCCAGCAGCGCGACTGTGGGAGGAACCTACGAGCAGTACTTC
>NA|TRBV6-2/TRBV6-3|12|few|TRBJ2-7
CASSMENYEQYF
TGTGCCAGCAGTATGGAGAACTACGAGCAGTACTTC
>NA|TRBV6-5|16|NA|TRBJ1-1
CASSYSSWQGWTEAFF
TGTGCCAGCAGTTACTCGAGTTGGCAGGGATGGACTGAAGCTTTCTTT
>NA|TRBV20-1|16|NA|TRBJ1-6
CSARDWVGSRNSPLHF
TGCAGTGCTAGAGATTGGGTTGGGAGCCGAAATTCACCCCTCCACTTT
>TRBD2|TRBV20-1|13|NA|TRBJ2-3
CSAPTSGTDTQYF
TGCAGTGCCCCGACTAGCGGCACAGATACGCAGTATTTT
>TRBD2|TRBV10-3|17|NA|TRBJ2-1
CAISESGSSGVYNEQFF
TGTGCCATCAGTGAGTCGGGGTCTAGCGGGGTTTACAATGAGCAGTTCTTC
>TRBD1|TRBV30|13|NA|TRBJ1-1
CAWSADRGSEAFF
TGTGCCTGGAGTGCGGACAGGGGGTCTGAAGCTTTCTTT
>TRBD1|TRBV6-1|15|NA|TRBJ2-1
CASSARDRGRNEQFF
TGTGCCAGCAGTGCCCGGGACAGGGGGCGAAATGAGCAGTTCTTC
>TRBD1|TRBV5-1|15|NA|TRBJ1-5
CASSLEGQGTQPQHF
TGCGCCAGCAGCTTGGAGGGACAGGGGACACAGCCCCAGCATTTT
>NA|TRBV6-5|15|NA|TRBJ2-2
CASSSSRGRTGELFF
TGTGCCAGCAGTTCCTCCAGGGGACGGACCGGGGAGCTGTTTTTT
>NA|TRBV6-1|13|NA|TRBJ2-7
CASSRDGRYEQYF
TGTGCCAGCAGTAGGGACGGACGATACGAGCAGTACTTC
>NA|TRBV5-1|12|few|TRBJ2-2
CASRWDTGELFF
TGCGCCAGCAGATGGGACACCGGGGAGCTGTTTTTT
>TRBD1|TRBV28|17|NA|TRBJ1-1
CASTTGTGAPRGTEAFF
TGTGCCAGCACTACCGGGACAGGGGCGCCCCGGGGGACTGAAGCTTTCTTT
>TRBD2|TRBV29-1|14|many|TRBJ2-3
CSVLGTSGGDTQYF
TGCAGCGTACTCGGGACTAGCGGCGGGGATACGCAGTATTTT
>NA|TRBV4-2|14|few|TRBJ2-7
CASSHGTVSNEQYF
TGTGCCAGCAGCCACGGGACTGTTTCCAACGAGCAGTACTTC
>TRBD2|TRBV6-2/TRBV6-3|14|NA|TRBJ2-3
CASRDSGIADTQYF
TGTGCCAGCAGGGATAGCGGGATCGCAGATACGCAGTATTTT